These 29 T cell receptor beta chains were all obtained from the same sample, sequenced in a study of T cell responses to AZD1222 COVID-19 vaccine. The protocol was immunoSEQ multiplex PCR, while the TCRdb copy is restricted to in-frame clones and leaves out a portion. The sample has some 92,000 clones, about nine tenths seen once; the top ten hold around 6.9%. The material was peripheral blood, obtained on day 0 of AZD1222 vaccination. All receptors derive from an adult in good health.

This clone was detected once. Mismatch with germline at one junction end may stem from a read error. The chain links TRBV7-7 to TRBJ2-5; 7 bases fit TRBD1. CDR3 length: 15 residues. CDR1 is SSHAT, CDR2 FNYEAQ, per germline (reference sequence). CDR3 DNA: TGTGCTAGCAGCTTAGCTGCAGGGGGCCAAGAGACCCAGTACTTC. Translation: CASSLAAGGQETQYF.

This chain joins TRBV5-3 and TRBJ2-1; D remains unclear. TRBV5-3 has ORF status, its function being uncertain. Trimming left V 0 bases short and J 4 bases short, with 11 bases between. This CDR3 region has 15 residues. In DNA form, the CDR3 reads TGTGCCAGAAGCTTGGCGAGCTTGGGGTACAATGAGCAGTTCTTC. The encoded protein is CARSLASLGYNEQFF.

A single count supports this clone. The chain combines TRBV9 with TRBJ2-1; 8 nucleotides match TRBD2. Per germline, CDR1 SGDLS and CDR2 YYNGEE. Trimming cost V 1 base and J 5 bases; bases outside gene matches: 14. This CDR3 region has 18 residues. CDR3 sequence reads: CASSVPSAGGATDNEQFF. The CDR3 DNA sequence: TGTGCCAGCAGCGTACCTTCTGCCGGGGGGGCTACGGACAATGAGCAGTTCTTC. The full variable domain, its missing parts supplied by reference TRBV9 and TRBJ2-1, is DSGVTQTPKHLITATGQRVTLRCSPRSGDLSVYWYQQSLDQGLQFLIQYYNGEERAKGNILERFSAQQFPDLHSELNLSSLELGDSALYFCASSVPSAGGATDNEQFFGPGTRLTVL.

This clone is a singleton in its sample. The chain is built from TRBV9 and TRBJ1-1, with D perhaps matching TRBD1 (5 bases). The V gene lost 0 bases and the J gene lost 5 bases, with 14 bases spanning the gap. The germline V gene encodes CDR1 SGDLS and CDR2 YYNGEE. The CDR3 is 15 residues long. The CDR3 region is CASSVGSSGATEAFF. Written as DNA, the CDR3 is TGTGCCAGCAGCGTAGGATCCTCCGGGGCAACTGAAGCTTTCTTT.

The chain employs TRBV19 and TRBJ1-2; D is ambiguous. The V end lost 1 base, the J end lost 8 bases, and 8 bases lay between the germline ends. Looked up from germline, CDR1 is LNHDA and CDR2 is SQIVND (reference sequence). The CDR3 runs 12 residues. CDR3 DNA: TGTGCCAGTAGTATAGCCCGGGCCGGCTACACCTTC. It specifies CASSIARAGYTF.

DNA for the CDR3: TGCGCCAGCAGCTACGAGCTCCAGGGGCCCAACAATGAGCAGTTCTTC. Its translation: CASSYELQGPNNEQFF. The J gene is TRBJ2-1, the V gene TRBV4-3; a weak D match, TRBD1 (6 bases). CDR3 length: 16 amino acids. V lost 5 bases and J 5 bases, leaving 19 bases between the germline ends. Germline CDR1 LGHNA, CDR2 YSLEER.

The chain has TRBV19 and TRBJ1-1, with D unclear. CDR3 length equals 14 residues. From germline, CDR1 is LNHDA and CDR2 SQIVND (reference sequence). V lost 7 bases and J 6 bases, leaving 18 bases between the germline ends. The CDR3 sequence: CASNPLNGEPEAFF. CDR3 DNA: TGTGCCAGTAATCCCCTCAACGGGGAGCCTGAAGCTTTCTTT.

Here the CDR3 reads CATRRAGYNEQFF. The CDR3 DNA reads TGTGCCACCCGGAGGGCGGGGTACAATGAGCAGTTCTTC. V gene TRBV6-4 combines with J gene TRBJ2-1; the D gene is possibly TRBD2 (6 bases). CDR1 MRHNA and CDR2 SNTAGT come from the germline V gene. V was cut by 10 bases and J by 4 bases, with 14 bases left in between. The CDR3 consists of 13 residues.

The J gene is TRBJ2-1, the V gene TRBV9; weak D call: TRBD2 (5 bases). Trimming pared 1 base from V and 6 bases from J, leaving 11 bases between. The CDR3 is 14 amino acids. Germline V gene lookup returns CDR1 SGDLS and CDR2 YYNGEE. CDR3 coding DNA: TGTGCCAGCAGCGTATTAGGCGGGTTCAATGAGCAGTTCTTC. It encodes CASSVLGGFNEQFF.

The gene calls are TRBV3-1 (or the pseudogene TRBV3-2) and TRBJ2-5, with D maybe TRBD2 (7 bases). The V gene's germline CDR1 is LGHDT and CDR2 YNNKEL (reference sequence). The V gene lost 7 bases and the J gene lost 4 bases, with 22 bases spanning the gap. CDR3 length equals 16 residues. The CDR3 DNA reads as TGTGCCAGCACCAACCGTAGGAGGGGGGGTCGAGAGACCCAGTACTTC. Protein: CASTNRRRGGRETQYF.

This clone was seen a handful of times. The V and J genes are TRBV27 and TRBJ2-7; D unresolved. V lost 6 bases and J 0 bases, leaving 12 bases between the germline ends. Germline CDR1 reads MNHEY; CDR2 reads SMNVEV (reference sequence). This CDR3 is built from 14 residues. DNA of the CDR3: TGTGCCAGCAGCCCCCGCCCGTTCTCCTACGAGCAGTACTTC. As protein: CASSPRPFSYEQYF.

The rearrangement joins TRBV3-1 (or the pseudogene TRBV3-2) to TRBJ2-1, with TRBD1 as a possible D gene (5 bases). Germline V lookup: CDR1 LGHDT, CDR2 YNNKEL (reference sequence). V lost 1 base and J lost 8, with 15 bases in between. CDR3 size: 15 residues. The CDR3 loop reads CASSQAQGVRDEQFF. The CDR3 DNA reads TGTGCCAGCAGCCAAGCCCAGGGTGTTAGGGATGAGCAGTTCTTC.

The rearrangement links TRBV5-6 to TRBJ2-5, with D perhaps matching TRBD1 (5 bases). CDR1 and CDR2 (germline): SGHDT, YYEEEE. This CDR3 spans 16 amino acids. With 9 bases removed from V and 5 bases from J, the gap between germline ends came to 26 bases. The CDR3 loop reads CAIKNAVDRKQETQYF. The CDR3 DNA reads as TGTGCCATCAAGAATGCGGTCGACAGAAAACAGGAGACCCAGTACTTC.

This clone was seen just once. The gene calls are TRBV18 and TRBJ1-2, with D hard to call. CDR3 size: 13 residues. The V gene lost 5 bases and the J gene lost 4 bases, with 11 bases spanning the gap. CDR1 KGHSH and CDR2 LQKENI come from the germline V gene. The CDR3 nucleotides read TGTGCCAGCTCATCGGGTTTGGGCTATGGCTACACCTTC. It is translated as CASSSGLGYGYTF.

V and J are TRBV27 and TRBJ2-5; D possibly corresponds to TRBD2 (6 bases). CDR1 is MNHEY and CDR2 is SMNVEV in the germline V gene (reference sequence). This CDR3 spans 15 amino acids. V lost 3 bases, J lost 5 bases, and 16 bases lay in between. CDR3 nucleotides: TGTGCCAGCAGTTTCTGGGGGAGGACTCAGGAGACCCAGTACTTC. Protein product: CASSFWGRTQETQYF.

The DNA for the CDR3 is TGTGCCAGCAGCGTTCACCCGGGGACGCCCGAGCAGTACTTC. It translates to CASSVHPGTPEQYF. V gene TRBV9 combines with J gene TRBJ2-7, with D possibly being TRBD1 or TRBD2 (5 bases each). The CDR3 contains 14 residues. V lost 2 bases and J lost 6, with 15 bases in between. Germline loops: CDR1 SGDLS, CDR2 YYNGEE.

In nucleotides, the CDR3 is TGTGCCAGCAGTTCCCGCCTAAATGGCTACACCTTC. Translated: CASSSRLNGYTF. The chain is built from TRBV12-3 or TRBV12-4 and TRBJ1-2; no clear D gene. The CDR3 extends over 12 amino acids. Trimming left V 4 bases short and J 6 bases short, with 9 bases between.

V and J are TRBV20-1 and TRBJ2-3; D may be TRBD1 (5 bases). The CDR3 extends over 14 amino acids. From germline, CDR1 is DFQATT and CDR2 SNEGSKA (reference sequence). Trimming removed 3 bases at V and 6 bases at J, with 16 bases between. In DNA form, the CDR3 reads TGCAGTGCTAGTAGGGGTAGGGTGGCTGATACGCAGTATTTT. It yields the protein CSASRGRVADTQYF.

This chain links TRBV7-9 with TRBJ2-5; 7 nucleotides line up with TRBD1. This CDR3 comprises 14 residues. Looked up from germline, CDR1 is SEHNR and CDR2 is FQNEAQ (reference sequence). V lost 5 bases, J lost 2 bases, and 5 bases stayed unmatched. CDR3 loop: CASSRGQSQETQYF. The CDR3, as DNA: TGTGCCAGCAGCCGGGGACAGTCACAAGAGACCCAGTACTTC. The entire variable domain, with the rest obtained from reference TRBV7-9 and TRBJ2-5, is as follows: DTGVSQNPRHKITKRGQNVTFRCDPISEHNRLYWYRQTLGQGPEFLTYFQNEAQLEKSRLLSDRFSAERPKGSFSTLEIQRTEQGDSAMYLCASSRGQSQETQYFGPGTRLLVL.

This chain links TRBV3-1 (or the pseudogene TRBV3-2) with TRBJ2-6, with D perhaps matching TRBD2 (6 bases). Looked up from germline, CDR1 is LGHDT and CDR2 is YNNKEL (reference sequence). Trimming took 5 bases from V and 0 from J, leaving 11 bases between them. The CDR3 extends over 16 amino acids. In DNA form, the CDR3 reads TGTGCCAGCAGCGCGGGACTGAACTCTGGGGCCAACGTCCTGACTTTC. Protein: CASSAGLNSGANVLTF.

V gene TRBV7-9 combines with J gene TRBJ2-2; possibly TRBD2 for D (5 bases). Germline V lookup: CDR1 SEHNR, CDR2 FQNEAQ (reference sequence). This CDR3 is built from 15 residues. V dropped 1 base and J dropped 5 bases, with 11 bases sitting between them. CDR3 coding DNA: TGTGCCAGCAGCTTAGTATTAGCGTCTACCGGGGAGCTGTTTTTT. It yields the protein CASSLVLASTGELFF.

This clone was observed once. V usage is TRBV27 and J usage is TRBJ2-3, with D perhaps matching TRBD2 (6 bases). This CDR3 region has 15 residues. The V end lost 6 bases, the J end lost 0 bases, and 13 bases lay between the germline ends. Germline lookup yields CDR1 MNHEY and CDR2 SMNVEV (reference sequence). The CDR3 DNA reads as TGTGCCAGCAGAGCTAGCGCAACCAGCACAGATACGCAGTATTTT. It codes for CASRASATSTDTQYF.

V usage is TRBV5-6 and J usage is TRBJ2-7; 7 bases fit TRBD1. Germline V lookup: CDR1 SGHDT, CDR2 YYEEEE. The CDR3 loop spans 13 amino acids. V shed 4 bases and J 7 bases; nucleotides not matched to a gene: 8. CDR3 in amino acids: CASSTGQPLEQYF. For the CDR3, the DNA is TGTGCCAGCAGCACGGGACAGCCCCTGGAGCAGTACTTC.

This clone has just one count. Written as DNA, the CDR3 is TGTGCCAGCAGCCGGGACTCTGAAAAACTGTTTTTT. This gives the protein CASSRDSEKLFF. This rearrangement joins TRBV7-9 to TRBJ1-4; D possibly corresponds to TRBD1 (5 bases). The CDR3 is made up of 12 amino acids. In germline, CDR1 is SEHNR, CDR2 FQNEAQ (reference sequence). V was shortened by 5 bases and J by 7 bases, with 8 bases between the two germline ends.

The gene calls are TRBV24-1 and TRBJ2-3; 7 nucleotides agree with TRBD2. J was trimmed by 4 bases and V by 3 bases; bases with no gene match: 6. Germline values: CDR1 KGHDR, CDR2 SFDVKD. This CDR3 has 15 amino acids. Here the CDR3 reads CATSDPTRGADTQYF. The DNA of the CDR3 is TGTGCCACCAGTGATCCCACCCGGGGGGCAGATACGCAGTATTTT.

This rearrangement joins TRBV30 to TRBJ2-7, with D possibly matching TRBD1 (5 bases). Germline values: CDR1 GTSNPN, CDR2 SVGIG (reference sequence). CDR3 length: 14 amino acids. Trimming pared 2 bases from V and 2 bases from J, leaving 13 bases between. The CDR3 here is CAWSRVRDAYEQYF. For the CDR3, the DNA is TGTGCCTGGAGTCGGGTCAGGGATGCCTACGAGCAGTACTTC.

V gene TRBV15 combines with J gene TRBJ1-6; the D is unclear. V was trimmed by 0 bases and J by 13 bases, leaving 10 bases between them. Germline V gene sequence: CDR1 LNHNV, CDR2 YYDKDF (reference sequence). The CDR3 extends over 13 amino acids. The CDR3 protein is CATSRDGLTPLHF. Written as DNA, the CDR3 is TGTGCCACCAGCAGAGATGGGCTGACTCCCCTCCACTTT.

The chain uses TRBV28 and TRBJ2-1; the D gene is possibly TRBD1 (6 bases). The CDR3 covers 16 residues. V gave up 8 bases and J gave up 0 bases, with 17 bases separating them. The germline V gene has CDR1 MDHEN and CDR2 SYDVKM. CDR3 region: CASLLGGLSSYNEQFF. For the CDR3, the DNA is TGTGCCAGCTTACTAGGGGGTCTTAGCTCCTACAATGAGCAGTTCTTC.

The chain links TRBV6-2 or TRBV6-3 to TRBJ1-1; TRBD1 matches 7 bases. V dropped 2 bases and J dropped 3; count of bases not matched to a gene: 6. Per germline, CDR1 MNHEY and CDR2 SVGEGT. CDR3 size: 15 residues. CDR3 sequence (DNA): TGTGCCAGCAGTTACGGAAGACAGGGCTACACTGAAGCTTTCTTT. This gives the protein CASSYGRQGYTEAFF.